Shown below are 7 T cell receptor beta chains from a single sample sequenced in a study of cytomegalovirus exposure and HLA in healthy donors. The PCR had 60 Vbeta and 13 Jbeta primers. Measured with immunoSEQ multiplex PCR; TCRdb has only the in-frame clones, and not every one. The sample shows some 150,000 clones, around 77% of them seen only once. The sequenced material came from PBMCs. Receptors were obtained from a man in his sixties in good health and CMV-seronegative.

This clone turned up a few times. The sample holds other DNA sequences that translate to the same CDR3. This chain joins TRBV7-2 and TRBJ1-5; D is undetermined. The CDR3 loop spans 13 amino acids. V was shortened by 5 bases and J by 4 bases, with 9 bases between the two germline ends. CDR1 and CDR2 (germline): SGHTA, FQGNSA. The CDR3, as DNA: TGTGCCAGCAGCCCCCGGGGAAATCAGCCCCAGCATTTT. The encoded protein is CASSPRGNQPQHF.

The V call is TRBV4-3, the J call TRBJ2-5; D is perhaps TRBD1 (6 bases). V was clipped by 3 bases and J by 11 bases, with 19 bases between them. This CDR3 region has 14 residues. From germline, CDR1 is LGHNA and CDR2 YSLEER. CDR3 residues: CASSQLTGSWEQYF. DNA for the CDR3: TGCGCCAGCAGCCAGTTGACAGGCTCCTGGGAGCAGTACTTC.

The rearrangement joins TRBV7-9 to TRBJ2-7; D perhaps matches TRBD2 (5 bases). Between the trimmed V and J ends, which lost 5 bases and 0 bases, there was a span of 20 bases. The CDR3 is 17 amino acids. Per germline, CDR1 SEHNR and CDR2 FQNEAQ (reference sequence). The CDR3 protein is CASSRSVAGRSSYEQYF. The DNA for the CDR3 is TGTGCCAGCAGCCGCTCGGTCGCGGGCAGAAGCTCCTACGAGCAGTACTTC.

This clone was counted only a few times. The chain is built from TRBV27 and TRBJ2-7; D might be TRBD2 (7 bases). This CDR3 is built from 14 residues. The germline V gene has CDR1 MNHEY and CDR2 SMNVEV (reference sequence). V was shortened by 3 bases and J by 2 bases, with 11 bases between the two germline ends. CDR3 nucleotide sequence: TGTGCCAGCAGTTTCAGGGAGGGGGCCTACGAGCAGTACTTC. It encodes CASSFREGAYEQYF.

The chain links TRBV15 to TRBJ2-5; TRBD2 matches 9 bases. V lost 0 bases, J lost 5 bases, and 4 bases stayed unmatched. From germline, CDR1 is LNHNV and CDR2 YYDKDF (reference sequence). There are 15 residues in the CDR3. The chain's CDR3 is CATSREGLASETQYF. As DNA, the CDR3 is TGTGCCACCAGCAGAGAGGGACTAGCCTCGGAGACCCAGTACTTC. Based on the CDR3 plus reference TRBV15 and TRBJ2-5, the full variable domain is DAMVIQNPRYQVTQFGKPVTLSCSQTLNHNVMYWYQQKSSQAPKLLFHYYDKDFNNEADTPDNFQSRRPNTSFCFLDIRSPGLGDTAMYLCATSREGLASETQYFGPGTRLLVL.

V and J are TRBV14 and TRBJ2-7; 9 bases are shared with TRBD1. The trim removed 2 bases at V and 4 bases at J, leaving 9 bases unmatched. This CDR3 has 16 amino acids. The germline CDR1 and CDR2 sequences are SGHDN and FVKESK. In DNA, the CDR3 is TGTGCCAGCAGCCAAAGGCTAAGACAGGGGGTTTACGAGCAGTACTTC. This codes for CASSQRLRQGVYEQYF.

This clone was seen a single time. This CDR3 is CASSLGRDQPQHF. DNA for the CDR3: TGTGCCAGCAGCTTGGGCAGGGATCAGCCCCAGCATTTT. The chain employs TRBV5-4 and TRBJ1-5, with D tentatively TRBD1 (5 bases). Germline V gene lookup returns CDR1 SGHNT and CDR2 YYREEE (reference sequence). The CDR3 sequence is 13 residues long. Trimming took 0 bases from V and 5 from J, leaving 6 bases between them.